This T cell receptor beta chain was sequenced in a study of blood T cells in healthy people across ages. With a J-beta primer mix and a sample-barcoded 5' primer, a second PCR ran about 7 to 11 cycles. Via MiXCR, TCRdb re-called the 5' RACE reads, giving one row per CDR3 protein. Of around 2 million distinct CDR3 sequences detected, roughly 43% appear once; the ten largest clones hold roughly 23%. CDR1 and CDR2 (germline): WSHSY, SAAADI. Trimming removed 8 bases at V and 0 bases at J, with 17 bases between. This CDR3 has 16 residues. The sequenced sample consisted of blood. The chain employs TRBV10-2 and TRBJ2-1; TRBD1 might be the D (6 bases). The TCR comes from a human donor in good health. CDR3 nucleotides: TGCGCCAGCGGAATCTTGGGGGCCTTCTCCTACAATGAGCAGTTCTTC. It translates to CASGILGAFSYNEQFF.